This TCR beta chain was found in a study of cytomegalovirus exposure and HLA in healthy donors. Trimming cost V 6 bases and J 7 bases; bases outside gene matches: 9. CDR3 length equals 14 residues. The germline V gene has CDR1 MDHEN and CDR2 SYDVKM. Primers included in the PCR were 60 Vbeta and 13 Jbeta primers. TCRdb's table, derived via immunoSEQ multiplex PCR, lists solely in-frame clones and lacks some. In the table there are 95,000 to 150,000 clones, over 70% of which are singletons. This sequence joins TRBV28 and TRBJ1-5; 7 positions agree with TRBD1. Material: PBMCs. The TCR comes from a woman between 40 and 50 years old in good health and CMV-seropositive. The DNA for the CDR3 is TGTGCCAGCAGCCTCCCCGACAGGGCCCAGCCCCAGCATTTT. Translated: CASSLPDRAQPQHF.